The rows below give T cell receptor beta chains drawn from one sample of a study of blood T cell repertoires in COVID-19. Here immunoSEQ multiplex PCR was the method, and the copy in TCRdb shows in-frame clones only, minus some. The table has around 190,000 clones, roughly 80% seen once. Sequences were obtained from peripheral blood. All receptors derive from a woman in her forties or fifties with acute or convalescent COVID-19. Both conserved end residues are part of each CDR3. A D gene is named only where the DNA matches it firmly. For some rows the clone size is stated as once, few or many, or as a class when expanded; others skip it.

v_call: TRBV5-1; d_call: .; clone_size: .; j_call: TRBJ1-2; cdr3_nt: TGCGCCAGCAGCTTGTTCCAGGGTGATGGCTACACCTTC; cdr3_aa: CASSLFQGDGYTF
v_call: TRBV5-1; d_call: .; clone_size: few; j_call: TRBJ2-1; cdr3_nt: TGCGCCAGCAGCCAGGGCCCGGAGTCCTACAATGAGCAGTTCTTC; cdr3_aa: CASSQGPESYNEQFF
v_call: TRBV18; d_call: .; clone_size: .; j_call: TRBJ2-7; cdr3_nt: TGTGCCAGCTCACCGGCTGAAGGGGGCGCGGGGTACGAGCAGTACTTC; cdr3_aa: CASSPAEGGAGYEQYF
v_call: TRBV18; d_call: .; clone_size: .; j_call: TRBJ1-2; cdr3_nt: TGTGCCAGCTCACCCATGACAGGCGAAGGTGGCTACACCTTC; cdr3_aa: CASSPMTGEGGYTF
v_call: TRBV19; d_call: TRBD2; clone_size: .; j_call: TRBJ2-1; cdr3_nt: TGTGCCAGTAGTGCGACTAGCGGGGAGTTCTATGAGCAGTTCTTC; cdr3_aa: CASSATSGEFYEQFF
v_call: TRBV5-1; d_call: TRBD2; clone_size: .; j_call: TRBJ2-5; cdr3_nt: TGCGCCACCTCCGGTGGACTAGCGGGAGGAGTCGGAGAGACCCAGTACTTC; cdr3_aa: CATSGGLAGGVGETQYF
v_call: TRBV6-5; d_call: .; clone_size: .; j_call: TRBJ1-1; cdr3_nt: TGTGCCAGCAGTTCCCGGAGACTCTTGAACACTGAAGCTTTCTTT; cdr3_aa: CASSSRRLLNTEAFF
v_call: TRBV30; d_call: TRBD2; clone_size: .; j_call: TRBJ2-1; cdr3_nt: TGTGCCTGGAGTGTACCGGTAAGGCCGGGGGGAAATGAGCAGTTCTTC; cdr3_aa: CAWSVPVRPGGNEQFF
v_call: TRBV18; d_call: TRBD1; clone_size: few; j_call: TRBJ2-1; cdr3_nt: TGTGCCAGCTCACCGGGACAGGGCAATGAGCAGTTCTTC; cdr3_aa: CASSPGQGNEQFF
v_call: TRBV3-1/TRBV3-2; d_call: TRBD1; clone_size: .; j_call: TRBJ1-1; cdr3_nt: TGTGCCAGCAGGGAGGGGGCAGGCCAGAACACTGAAGCTTTCTTT; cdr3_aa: CASREGAGQNTEAFF
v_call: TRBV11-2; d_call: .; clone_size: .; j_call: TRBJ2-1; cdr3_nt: TGTGCCAGCAGCTTAGCAGGGACCTACAATGAGCAGTTCTTC; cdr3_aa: CASSLAGTYNEQFF
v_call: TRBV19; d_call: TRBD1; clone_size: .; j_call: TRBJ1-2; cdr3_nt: TGTGCCAGTAGTAGTGGGACAGCCGAGAACTATGGCTACACCTTC; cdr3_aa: CASSSGTAENYGYTF
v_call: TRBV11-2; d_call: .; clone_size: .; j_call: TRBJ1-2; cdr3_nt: TGTGCCAGCAGCTTAGAACAGGTTGCAGGCGGCTACACCTTC; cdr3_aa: CASSLEQVAGGYTF
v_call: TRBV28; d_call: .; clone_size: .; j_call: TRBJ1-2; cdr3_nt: TGTGCCAGCAGCCCTATCACAGGGTCCCAAGCTAACTATGGCTACACCTTC; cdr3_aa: CASSPITGSQANYGYTF
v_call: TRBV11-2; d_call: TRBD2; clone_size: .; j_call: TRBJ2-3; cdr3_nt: TGTGCCAGCAGCTGGAGCGGGGGGGTCGCAGATACGCAGTATTTT; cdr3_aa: CASSWSGGVADTQYF
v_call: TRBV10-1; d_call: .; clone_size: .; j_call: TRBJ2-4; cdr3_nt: TGCGCCAGCAGTGAATACGGGGGAAACATTCAGTACTTC; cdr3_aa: CASSEYGGNIQYF
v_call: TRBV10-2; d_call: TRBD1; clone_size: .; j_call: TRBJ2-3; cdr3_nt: TGCGCCAGCAGCATGGGACAGGGGGCGTCAACAGATACGCAGTATTTT; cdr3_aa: CASSMGQGASTDTQYF
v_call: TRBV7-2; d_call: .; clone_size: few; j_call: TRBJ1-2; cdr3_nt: TGTGCCAGCACCTGGGGCGGGGGCTATGGCTACACCTTC; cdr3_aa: CASTWGGGYGYTF
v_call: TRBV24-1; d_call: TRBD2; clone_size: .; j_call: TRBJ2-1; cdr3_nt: TGTGCCACCAGTGATGTAACCGGGACTAGCGGTTTGGATGAGCAGTTCTTC; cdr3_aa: CATSDVTGTSGLDEQFF
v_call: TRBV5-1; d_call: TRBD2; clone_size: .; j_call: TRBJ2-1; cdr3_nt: TGCGCCAGCAGCTTGGAGGGACTAAAGATGAATGAGCAGTTCTTC; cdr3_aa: CASSLEGLKMNEQFF
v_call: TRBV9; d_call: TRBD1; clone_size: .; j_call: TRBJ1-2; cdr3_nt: TGTGCCAGCAGCGTCGGGACAGGGGTTGGCTACACCTTC; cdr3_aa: CASSVGTGVGYTF
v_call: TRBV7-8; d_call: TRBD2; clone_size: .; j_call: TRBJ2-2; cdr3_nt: TGTGCCAGCAGCTCCGGACTAGACAACACCGGGGAGCTGTTTTTT; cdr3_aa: CASSSGLDNTGELFF
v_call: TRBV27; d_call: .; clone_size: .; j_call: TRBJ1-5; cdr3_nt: TGTGCCAGCAGTCCAACAGGGTTTAGCAATCAGGCACAGCATTTT; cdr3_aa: CASSPTGFSNQAQHF
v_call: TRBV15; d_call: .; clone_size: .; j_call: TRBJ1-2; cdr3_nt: TGTGCCACCAGCAGTGGGGGGGCCCGCCGGGATGGCTACACCTTC; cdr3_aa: CATSSGGARRDGYTF
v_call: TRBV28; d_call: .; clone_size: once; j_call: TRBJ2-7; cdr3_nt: TGTGCCAGCAGTTCCACAGGGTTCTACGAGCAGTACTTC; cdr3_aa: CASSSTGFYEQYF
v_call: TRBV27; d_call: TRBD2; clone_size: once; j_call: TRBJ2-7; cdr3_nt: TGTGCCAGCAGTCCGGGACTAGCGGGAAGCTACGAGCAGTACTTC; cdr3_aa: CASSPGLAGSYEQYF
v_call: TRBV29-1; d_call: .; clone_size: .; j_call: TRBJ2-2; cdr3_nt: TGCAGCGTTTTTCTGTCGAGGAGGGCCGGGGAGCTGTTTTTT; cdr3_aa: CSVFLSRRAGELFF
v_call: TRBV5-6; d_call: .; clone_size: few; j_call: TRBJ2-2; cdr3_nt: TGTGCCAGCAGCTTGGTCCAGGGTGACACCGGGGAGCTGTTTTTT; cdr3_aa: CASSLVQGDTGELFF
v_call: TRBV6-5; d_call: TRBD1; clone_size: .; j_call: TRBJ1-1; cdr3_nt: TGTGCCAGCAGTTCCCACGGACAGGGTACTTCTGAAGCTTTCTTT; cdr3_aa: CASSSHGQGTSEAFF
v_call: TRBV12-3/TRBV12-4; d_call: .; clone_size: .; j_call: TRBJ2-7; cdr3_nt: TGTGCCAGCAGTGGCCAACTGGGGGGCGAGCAGTACTTC; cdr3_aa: CASSGQLGGEQYF
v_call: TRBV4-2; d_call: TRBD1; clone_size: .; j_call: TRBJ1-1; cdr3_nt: TGTGCCAGCAGCCAGACTGGGACAGGGGGGCGACCGAACACTGAAGCTTTCTTT; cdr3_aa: CASSQTGTGGRPNTEAFF
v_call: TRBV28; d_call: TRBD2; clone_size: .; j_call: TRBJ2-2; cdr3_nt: TGTGCCGCTATCGAAGCGGGGGGCCGACTCACCGGGGAGCTGTTTTTT; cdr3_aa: CAAIEAGGRLTGELFF
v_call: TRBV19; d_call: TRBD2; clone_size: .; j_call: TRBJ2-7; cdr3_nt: TGTGCCAGTAGTACGGGCAACTCCGCGGGGGGCGACGAGCAGTACTTC; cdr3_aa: CASSTGNSAGGDEQYF
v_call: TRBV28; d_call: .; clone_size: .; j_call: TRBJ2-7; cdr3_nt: TGTGCCAGCAGTTGGGACACGTCCTACGAGCAGTACTTC; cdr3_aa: CASSWDTSYEQYF
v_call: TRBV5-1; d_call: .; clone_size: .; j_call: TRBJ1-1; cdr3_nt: TGCGCCAGCAGCTTGGCCACAGTTATGAACACTGAAGCTTTCTTT; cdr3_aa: CASSLATVMNTEAFF
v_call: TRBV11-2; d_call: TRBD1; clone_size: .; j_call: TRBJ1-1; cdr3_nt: TGTGCCAGCCAAAAGGGACAGGGGACTGAAGCTTTCTTT; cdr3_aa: CASQKGQGTEAFF